Listed below are T cell receptor beta chains from one sample, sequenced in a study of shared clonotypes between healthy human individuals. Sequencing was performed with immunoSEQ multiplex PCR; in TCRdb, only in-frame clones are kept and a portion is missing. The sample yields 550,000 to 850,000 clones, over 65% seen once. The sequencing sample was made of memory CD4+ T cells sorted from blood. These receptors were taken from a woman in her twenties or thirties in good health. Both conserved end residues are part of each CDR3. D genes are given only for firm matches. A row's size may be missing; if present it is once, few, many or a size class.

>TRBJ2-5|.|TRBD2|TRBV29-1
TGCAGCGTCATGCCGGCGCGGGGGGGGCAAGAGACCCAGTACTTC
CSVMPARGGQETQYF
>TRBJ2-1|.|.|TRBV6-1
TGTGCCAGCAGTGTACCCTCTTGGGTTGAGCAGTTCTTC
CASSVPSWVEQFF
>TRBJ2-6|.|.|TRBV6-1
TGTGCCAGCACACCCCTTTACTCTGGGGCCAACGTCCTGACTTTC
CASTPLYSGANVLTF
>TRBJ2-1|.|.|TRBV11-2
TGTGCCAGCAGCTCCGAGCGCCACTACAATGAGCAGTTCTTC
CASSSERHYNEQFF
>TRBJ1-3|many|TRBD1|TRBV6-5
TGTGCCAGCAGTTACTTTACCGGGACAGGAGACACCATATATTTT
CASSYFTGTGDTIYF
>TRBJ1-2|.|TRBD1|TRBV7-9
TGTGCCAGCAGCTTGGACAGGGGGCCTGCCTACACCTTC
CASSLDRGPAYTF
>TRBJ1-1|.|.|TRBV6-1
TGTGCCAGCACATTCGAAAGGGGGAACACTGAAGCTTTCTTT
CASTFERGNTEAFF
>TRBJ1-1|.|.|TRBV27
TGTGCCAGCAGCCCCCTTCTCGCCAGGGGAGGGAACACTGAAGCTTTCTTT
CASSPLLARGGNTEAFF
>TRBJ2-7|.|.|TRBV12-2
TGTGCAAGTCGCCTAGCGGACCTTTACGAGCAGTACTTC
CASRLADLYEQYF
>TRBJ2-3|once|TRBD2|TRBV10-1
TGCGCCAGCAGTACCGGGACTAGTGGCACAGATACGCAGTATTTT
CASSTGTSGTDTQYF
>TRBJ1-1|.|TRBD1|TRBV9
TGTGCCAGCAGCGAGGAGACAGGGGTGAACACTGAAGCTTTCTTT
CASSEETGVNTEAFF
>TRBJ1-2|many|TRBD1|TRBV4-2
TGTGCCAGCAGCCAAGAGCAGGGGGGGAACCTCTATGGCTACACCTTC
CASSQEQGGNLYGYTF
>TRBJ1-2|.|TRBD1|TRBV19
TGTGCCAGTACGACAGGGGTTAACTATGGCTACACCTTC
CASTTGVNYGYTF
>TRBJ1-5|.|TRBD1|TRBV5-6
TGTGCCAGCAGCTTGATCGGGCAGGGGGCTATCCCAATACAGCCCCAGCATTTT
CASSLIGQGAIPIQPQHF
>TRBJ1-4|.|.|TRBV28
TGTGCCAGCAGTGAAGACACAAGAGGGAAAAAACTGTTTTTT
CASSEDTRGKKLFF
>TRBJ2-7|.|TRBD1|TRBV11-3
TGTGCCAGCAGCTTAGGTGGTAGCAGGGGGAGCCAGCAGTACTTC
CASSLGGSRGSQQYF
>TRBJ1-4|few|.|TRBV11-2
TGTGCCAGCAGCTTAATCGGGGGCTTGGGCGAAAAACTGTTTTTT
CASSLIGGLGEKLFF
>TRBJ2-3|.|TRBD2|TRBV27
TGTGCCAGCAGTTTATCTCGACCGGGGACTAGCGGCCTCACAGATACGCAGTATTTT
CASSLSRPGTSGLTDTQYF
>TRBJ2-1|.|TRBD2|TRBV28
TGTGCCAGCAGTCCGGGGACTAGCGGGAGGGGAAATGAGCAGTTCTTC
CASSPGTSGRGNEQFF
>TRBJ1-1|.|.|TRBV7-9
TGTGCCAGCAGCCCACTGGCTTCCGGGCCAGCTGAAGCTTTCTTT
CASSPLASGPAEAFF
>TRBJ1-1|.|.|TRBV7-9
TGTGCCAGCAGCTTTGAACTTGAAGCTTTCTTT
CASSFELEAFF
>TRBJ2-5|.|TRBD2|TRBV7-9
TGTGCCAGCAGCGTCATCCCTCGCTTAGCGGGAGGAGAGACCCAGTACTTC
CASSVIPRLAGGETQYF
>TRBJ1-1|once|TRBD1|TRBV7-2
TGTGCCAGCAGCCCCGACCCGGGACAGATGAACACTGAAGCTTTCTTT
CASSPDPGQMNTEAFF
>TRBJ2-3|.|TRBD2|TRBV29-1
TGCAGCGTTGAAGACCCCAGGACTAGCAGCACAGATACGCAGTATTTT
CSVEDPRTSSTDTQYF
>TRBJ2-1|.|TRBD2|TRBV10-2
TGCGCCAGCAAACTAGCGGGAGGAGCCAATGAGCAGTTCTTC
CASKLAGGANEQFF
>TRBJ2-3|.|TRBD2|TRBV18
TGTGCCAGCTCACCCGTAGCGGGAGGTGGGACAGATACGCAGTATTTT
CASSPVAGGGTDTQYF
>TRBJ1-3|.|.|TRBV6-1
TGTGCCAGCAGTGGCGGAGTAGGTGGAAACACCATATATTTT
CASSGGVGGNTIYF
>TRBJ2-1|.|TRBD2|TRBV7-9
TGTGCCAGCAGCTCACTAGCGGGAGGGTCTCGAGAGCAGTTCTTC
CASSSLAGGSREQFF
>TRBJ1-1|.|TRBD1|TRBV27
TGTGCCAGCAGCCACCCAGGGGGGCTGAACACTGAAGCTTTCTTT
CASSHPGGLNTEAFF
>TRBJ2-2|.|.|TRBV5-1
TGCGCCAGCACATACTACCCCCAGGGAGGCGGCGGGGAGCTGTTTTTT
CASTYYPQGGGGELFF
>TRBJ1-5|few|TRBD1|TRBV2
TGTGCCAGCAGTCTTCAGGGGGGAAGCAATCAGCCCCAGCATTTT
CASSLQGGSNQPQHF
>TRBJ1-5|.|.|TRBV28
TGTGCCAGGGCCCCGAGGAATCAGCCCCAGCATTTT
CARAPRNQPQHF
>TRBJ2-5|.|.|TRBV5-1
TGCGCCAGCAGCCCGGACCCAGGACGGCAAGTAGAGACCCAGTACTTC
CASSPDPGRQVETQYF
>TRBJ1-1|.|.|TRBV5-1
TGCGCCAGCAGCTTCGGACAATCGAACACTGAAGCTTTCTTT
CASSFGQSNTEAFF
>TRBJ2-3|once|TRBD2|TRBV4-2
TGTGCCAGCAGCCAATCTCGGACTAGCGGGACAGATACGCAGTATTTT
CASSQSRTSGTDTQYF
>TRBJ2-4|.|.|TRBV18
TGTGCCAGCTCACCGGACCGACCGAAAGGAAAAAACATTCAGTACTTC
CASSPDRPKGKNIQYF
>TRBJ1-1|once|.|TRBV4-1
TGCGCCAGCAGCCAAGTCTTCGTGAACACTGAAGCTTTCTTT
CASSQVFVNTEAFF
>TRBJ2-7|.|TRBD2|TRBV5-1
TGCGCCAGCAGCATGGAGACTAGCGGGAGACCTCACGAGCAGTACTTC
CASSMETSGRPHEQYF
>TRBJ2-1|.|TRBD2|TRBV5-1
TGCGCCAGCAGCCACGGACTAGCGCGATACAATGAGCAGTTCTTC
CASSHGLARYNEQFF
>TRBJ2-1|.|.|TRBV11-2
TGTGCCAGCAGCTTAGATCTGGGGAATGAGCAGTTCTTC
CASSLDLGNEQFF
>TRBJ2-1|.|TRBD2|TRBV6-1
TGTGCCAGCAGTGCCCGGGGGGGAGAGCAGTTCTTC
CASSARGGEQFF
>TRBJ1-4|.|TRBD1|TRBV28
TGTGCCAGCAGTCCCTCGGACAGGGGGTCTGAAAAACTGTTTTTT
CASSPSDRGSEKLFF